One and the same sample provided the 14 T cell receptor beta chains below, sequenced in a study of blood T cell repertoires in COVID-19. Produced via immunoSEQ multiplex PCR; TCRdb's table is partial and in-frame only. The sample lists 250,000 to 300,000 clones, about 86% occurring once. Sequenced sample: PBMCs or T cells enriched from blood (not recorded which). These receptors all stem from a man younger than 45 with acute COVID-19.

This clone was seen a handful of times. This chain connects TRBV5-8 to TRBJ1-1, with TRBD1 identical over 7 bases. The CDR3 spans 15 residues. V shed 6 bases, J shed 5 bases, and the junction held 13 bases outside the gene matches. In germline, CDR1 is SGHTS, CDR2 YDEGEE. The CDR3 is CASKRRGGGLTEAFF. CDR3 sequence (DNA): TGTGCCAGCAAGAGGAGAGGGGGCGGGTTAACTGAAGCTTTCTTT.

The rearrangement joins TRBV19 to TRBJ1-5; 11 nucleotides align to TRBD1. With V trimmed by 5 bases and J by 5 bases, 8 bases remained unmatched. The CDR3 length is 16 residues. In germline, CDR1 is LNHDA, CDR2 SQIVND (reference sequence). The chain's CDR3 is CASSFRTGGNHQPQHF. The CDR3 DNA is TGTGCCAGTAGTTTTAGGACAGGGGGCAATCATCAGCCCCAGCATTTT.

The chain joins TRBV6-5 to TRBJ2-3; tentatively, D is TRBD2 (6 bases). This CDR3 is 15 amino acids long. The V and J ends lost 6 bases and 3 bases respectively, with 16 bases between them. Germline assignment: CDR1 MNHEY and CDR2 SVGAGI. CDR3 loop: CASRAFGGRTDTQYF. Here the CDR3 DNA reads TGTGCCAGCAGAGCGTTTGGGGGGAGGACAGATACGCAGTATTTT.

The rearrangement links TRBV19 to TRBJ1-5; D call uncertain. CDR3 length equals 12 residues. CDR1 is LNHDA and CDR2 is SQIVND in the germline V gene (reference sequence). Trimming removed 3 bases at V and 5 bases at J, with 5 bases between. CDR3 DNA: TGTGCCAGTAGTATCATTGATCAGCCCCAGCATTTT. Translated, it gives CASSIIDQPQHF.

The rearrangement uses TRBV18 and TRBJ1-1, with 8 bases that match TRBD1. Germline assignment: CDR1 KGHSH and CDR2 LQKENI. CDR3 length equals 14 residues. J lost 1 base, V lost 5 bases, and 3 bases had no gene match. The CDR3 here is CASSGQGQNTEAFF. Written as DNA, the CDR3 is TGTGCCAGCTCAGGACAGGGACAGAACACTGAAGCTTTCTTT.

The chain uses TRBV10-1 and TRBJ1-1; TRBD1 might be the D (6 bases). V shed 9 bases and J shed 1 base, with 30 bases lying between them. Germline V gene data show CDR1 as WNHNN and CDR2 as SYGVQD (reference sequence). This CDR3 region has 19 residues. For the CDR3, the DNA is TGCGCCAGTTATCGACACCCCAGGGGAGATCCCGACTCGAACACTGAAGCTTTCTTT. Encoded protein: CASYRHPRGDPDSNTEAFF.

The CDR3 loop is CATLSGEAFF. As DNA, the CDR3 is TGCGCCACCCTGAGCGGTGAAGCTTTCTTT. This rearrangement joins TRBV10-1 to TRBJ1-1; D gene unclear. The germline V gene encodes CDR1 WNHNN and CDR2 SYGVQD (reference sequence). The V end lost 10 bases, the J end lost 7 bases, and 10 bases lay between the germline ends. The CDR3 covers 10 residues.

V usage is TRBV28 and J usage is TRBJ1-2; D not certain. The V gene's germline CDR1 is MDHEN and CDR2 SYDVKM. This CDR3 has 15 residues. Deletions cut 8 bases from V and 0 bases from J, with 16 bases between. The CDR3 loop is CASLRGGSANYGYTF. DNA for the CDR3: TGTGCCAGCCTCCGCGGCGGGTCAGCTAACTATGGCTACACCTTC.

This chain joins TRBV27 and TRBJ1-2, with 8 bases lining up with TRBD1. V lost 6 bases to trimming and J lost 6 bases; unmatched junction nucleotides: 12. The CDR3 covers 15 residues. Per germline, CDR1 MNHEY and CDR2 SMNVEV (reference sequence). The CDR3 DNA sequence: TGTGCCAGCAGAAAGAGCCACAAGACAGGGGATGGCTACACCTTC. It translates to CASRKSHKTGDGYTF.

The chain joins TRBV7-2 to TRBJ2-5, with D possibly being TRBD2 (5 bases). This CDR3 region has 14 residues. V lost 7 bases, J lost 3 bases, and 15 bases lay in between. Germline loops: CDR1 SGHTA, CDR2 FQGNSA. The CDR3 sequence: CASTSPGLKETQYF. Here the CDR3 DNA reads TGTGCCAGCACCTCGCCGGGGTTGAAAGAGACCCAGTACTTC.

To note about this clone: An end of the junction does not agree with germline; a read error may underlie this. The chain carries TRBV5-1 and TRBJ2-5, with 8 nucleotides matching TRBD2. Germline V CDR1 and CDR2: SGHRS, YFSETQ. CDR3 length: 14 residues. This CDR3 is CASSLPSGPQTQYF. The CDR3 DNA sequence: TGTGCCAGCAGTCTCCCTAGCGGGCCTCAGACCCAGTACTTC.

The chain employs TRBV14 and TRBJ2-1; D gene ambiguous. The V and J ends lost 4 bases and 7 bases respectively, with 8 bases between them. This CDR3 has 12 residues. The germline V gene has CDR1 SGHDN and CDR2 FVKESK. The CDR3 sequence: CASSRTINEQFF. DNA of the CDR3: TGTGCCAGCAGCCGAACTATAAATGAGCAGTTCTTC.

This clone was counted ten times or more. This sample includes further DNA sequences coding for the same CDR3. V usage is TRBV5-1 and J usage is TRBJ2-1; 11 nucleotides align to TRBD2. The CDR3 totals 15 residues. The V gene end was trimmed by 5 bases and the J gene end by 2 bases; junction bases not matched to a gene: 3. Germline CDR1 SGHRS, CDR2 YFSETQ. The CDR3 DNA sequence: TGCGCCAGCAGTTTAGCGGGGGGGACCTACAATGAGCAGTTCTTC. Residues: CASSLAGGTYNEQFF.

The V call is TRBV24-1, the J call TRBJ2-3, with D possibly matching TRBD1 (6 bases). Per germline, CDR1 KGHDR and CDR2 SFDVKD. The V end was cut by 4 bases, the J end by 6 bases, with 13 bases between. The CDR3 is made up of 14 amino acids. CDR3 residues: CATSEGGGADTQYF. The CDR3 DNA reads TGTGCCACCAGTGAGGGTGGGGGCGCGGATACGCAGTATTTT.